This T cell receptor (beta chain) appears in the sequencing data of a study of beta chain features in type 1 diabetes. Turning to the study itself: Cells sorted and examined across all samples totaled 90 million to 120 million.

Reverse transcription of all isolated RNA meant that expressed TCRB transcripts were sequenced. Sequencing was performed with immunoSEQ multiplex PCR; in TCRdb, only in-frame clones are kept and a portion is missing. The table shows 900,000 or so clones, with around a sixth occurring only once. Germline values: CDR1 SNHLY, CDR2 FYNNEI. The CDR3 runs 18 residues. Germline trimming cut 4 bases from V and 0 bases from J; bases unmatched to any gene: 13. The chain carries TRBV2 and TRBJ2-3; 7 bases map to TRBD2. The sequence was obtained from a young woman in good health. Sequenced sample: naive CD4+ T cells from blood. CDR3 loop: CASSGLAEGNLSTDTQYF. CDR3 nucleotides: TGTGCCAGCAGTGGGCTAGCGGAGGGGAATCTTAGCACAGATACGCAGTATTTT.